The 22 T cell receptor beta chains below all came from one sample that was sequenced in a study of cytomegalovirus exposure and HLA in healthy donors. The PCR ran on 60 Vbeta and 13 Jbeta primers. Profiled with immunoSEQ multiplex PCR; TCRdb holds only in-frame clones, not every one. This table holds about 180,000 clones, 70% to 80% found once. The sequencing input was PBMCs. Source of these receptors: a woman aged 60-70 years in good health and CMV-seropositive.

V and J are TRBV28 and TRBJ2-7; 8 nucleotides line up with TRBD2. Germline V gene data show CDR1 as MDHEN and CDR2 as SYDVKM. This CDR3 region has 17 residues. J lost 1 base, V lost 7 bases, and 15 bases had no gene match. CDR3 in DNA: TGTGCCAGCAATTCGGCCGCAGCGGGAGTTGTATCCTACGAGCAGTACTTC. It translates to CASNSAAAGVVSYEQYF.

The CDR3 protein is CASSLGQGASGNTIYF. The CDR3 DNA is TGTGCCAGCAGCTTAGGGCAGGGGGCTTCTGGAAACACCATATATTTT. The V call is TRBV7-8, the J call TRBJ1-3, with 8 bases fitting TRBD1. Germline loops: CDR1 SGHVS, CDR2 FQNEAQ. The CDR3 has 16 amino acids. Trimming removed 1 base from V and 1 base from J; junction bases left unmatched: 3.

V is TRBV4-2 and J is TRBJ1-1; D remains ambiguous. Trimming cost V 5 bases and J 2 bases, with 12 bases left between them. CDR3 length: 14 residues. In germline, CDR1 is LGHNA, CDR2 YNFKEQ. CDR3 loop: CASSEVGANTEAFF. DNA for the CDR3: TGTGCCAGCAGCGAAGTGGGAGCAAACACTGAAGCTTTCTTT.

In this sample, this clone turned up a few times. The V call is TRBV7-2, the J call TRBJ2-3; D may be TRBD1 (5 bases). Trimming took 4 bases from V and 2 from J, leaving 10 bases between them. The CDR3 extends over 14 amino acids. Per germline, CDR1 SGHTA and CDR2 FQGNSA. CDR3 protein: CASSYDRLTDTQYF. The CDR3 nucleotides are TGTGCCAGCAGCTACGACAGACTCACAGATACGCAGTATTTT.

The chain couples TRBV28 to TRBJ2-7; tentatively, D is TRBD1 (5 bases). V lost 5 bases to trimming and J lost 6 bases, with 11 bases between them. Germline V gene data show CDR1 as MDHEN and CDR2 as SYDVKM. This CDR3 region has 12 residues. In DNA form, the CDR3 reads TGTGCCAGCAGTAACAGGCGCACCGAGCAGTACTTC. This translates into CASSNRRTEQYF.

The chain couples TRBV4-3 to TRBJ1-5; tentatively, D is TRBD1 (5 bases). The CDR3 has 16 amino acids. The V and J ends lost 0 bases and 1 base respectively, with 10 bases between them. The germline V gene encodes CDR1 LGHNA and CDR2 YSLEER. CDR3 loop: CASSQDFPGSNQPQHF. The CDR3 nucleotides are TGCGCCAGCAGCCAAGATTTCCCAGGGAGCAATCAGCCCCAGCATTTT.

This chain links TRBV6-1 with TRBJ2-2; 7 bases are shared with TRBD2. There are 14 residues in the CDR3. CDR1 is MNHNS and CDR2 is SASEGT in the germline V gene. Losses at the gene ends were 5 bases for V and 7 bases for J; bases not matched to a gene: 7. CDR3 region: CASSIGLGDGELFF. CDR3 nucleotides: TGTGCCAGCAGTATAGGACTAGGCGACGGGGAGCTGTTTTTT.

The chain links TRBV6-4 to TRBJ2-7, with 11 bases aligning to TRBD1. This CDR3 has 16 residues. The germline V gene encodes CDR1 MRHNA and CDR2 SNTAGT. J lost 3 bases, V lost 4 bases, and 8 bases had no gene match. As DNA, the CDR3 is TGTGCCAGCAGTGTCCAAGCGGGACAGGGGGTCTACGAGCAGTACTTC. Translated, it gives CASSVQAGQGVYEQYF.

This chain links TRBV2 with TRBJ1-4; TRBD1 might be the D (6 bases). The length of the CDR3 is 15 residues. In germline, CDR1 is SNHLY, CDR2 FYNNEI. Trimming cost V 4 bases and J 3 bases, with 12 bases left between them. The CDR3 DNA sequence: TGTGCCAGCAGTGGGGGTCAGGGGCCTAATGAAAAACTGTTTTTT. Translating it yields CASSGGQGPNEKLFF. The full variable domain, completed using reference TRBV2 and TRBJ1-4, is EPEVTQTPSHQVTQMGQEVILRCVPISNHLYFYWYRQILGQKVEFLVSFYNNEISEKSEIFDDQFSVERPDGSNFTLKIRSTKLEDSAMYFCASSGGQGPNEKLFFGSGTQLSVL.

V usage is TRBV2 and J usage is TRBJ1-2, with D tentatively TRBD1 (5 bases). The CDR3 has 15 residues. Trimming pared 4 bases from V and 1 base from J, leaving 13 bases between. From germline, CDR1 is SNHLY and CDR2 FYNNEI. CDR3 amino acids: CASSVGSGVNYGYTF. DNA of the CDR3: TGTGCCAGCAGTGTGGGGTCGGGGGTTAACTATGGCTACACCTTC. Full variable domain (outside the CDR3, taken from reference TRBV2 and TRBJ1-2): EPEVTQTPSHQVTQMGQEVILRCVPISNHLYFYWYRQILGQKVEFLVSFYNNEISEKSEIFDDQFSVERPDGSNFTLKIRSTKLEDSAMYFCASSVGSGVNYGYTFGSGTRLTVV.

V and J are TRBV9 and TRBJ2-5; 7 bases agree with TRBD1. Looked up from germline, CDR1 is SGDLS and CDR2 is YYNGEE. V dropped 5 bases and J dropped 5; count of bases not matched to a gene: 15. The CDR3 has 16 residues. The chain's CDR3 is CASSATQGVLAETQYF. CDR3 coding DNA: TGTGCCAGCAGTGCCACCCAGGGGGTTCTGGCGGAGACCCAGTACTTC.

The rearrangement uses TRBV6-5 and TRBJ1-6, with D tentatively TRBD1 (5 bases). V shed 4 bases and J shed 7 bases, with 11 bases lying between them. Germline V lookup: CDR1 MNHEY, CDR2 SVGAGI. CDR3 length: 14 residues. Here the CDR3 reads CASSFFGGNSPLHF. The CDR3 nucleotides are TGTGCCAGCAGTTTCTTTGGGGGGAATTCACCCCTCCACTTT.

The gene calls are TRBV19 and TRBJ2-3, with 9 positions matching TRBD2. CDR1 is LNHDA, CDR2 SQIVND, per germline (reference sequence). The CDR3 loop spans 16 amino acids. V lost 3 bases and J lost 2; bases outside the gene matches: 6. The CDR3 loop is CASSIGLAGTTDTQYF. The DNA of the CDR3 is TGTGCCAGTAGTATCGGGCTAGCGGGAACCACAGATACGCAGTATTTT.

The chain is built from TRBV7-2 and TRBJ2-2; a weak D match, TRBD1 (5 bases). Germline CDR1 reads SGHTA; CDR2 reads FQGNSA. This CDR3 has 13 residues. V shed 5 bases and J shed 6 bases, with 10 bases lying between them. CDR3: CASSRSGPGELFF. Written as DNA, the CDR3 is TGTGCCAGCAGCCGATCAGGGCCCGGGGAGCTGTTTTTT. Combining the CDR3 with reference TRBV7-2 and TRBJ2-2 gives the whole variable domain GAGVSQSPSNKVTEKGKDVELRCDPISGHTALYWYRQSLGQGLEFLIYFQGNSAPDKSGLPSDRFSAERTGGSVSTLTIQRTQQEDSAVYLCASSRSGPGELFFGEGSRLTVL.

This chain joins TRBV5-1 and TRBJ2-1; TRBD1 aligns across 9 bases. Trimming took 4 bases from V and 5 from J; bases not matched to a gene: 4. CDR1 SGHRS and CDR2 YFSETQ come from the germline V gene. The CDR3 has 14 amino acids. The CDR3 coding sequence is TGCGCCAGCAGCCTGGGACAGGGCGACAATGAGCAGTTCTTC. Translated, it gives CASSLGQGDNEQFF.

This clone was recorded only once. V gene TRBV6-5 combines with J gene TRBJ1-5; 7 nucleotides agree with TRBD1. This CDR3 is 13 amino acids long. J gave up 4 bases and V 5 bases, and 2 bases lay outside the gene matches. Germline CDR1 and CDR2: MNHEY and SVGAGI. The CDR3, as DNA: TGTGCCAGCAGTCCGACAGGGAATCAGCCCCAGCATTTT. Its translation is CASSPTGNQPQHF.

In its sample, this clone was seen a few times. The chain combines TRBV7-8 with TRBJ2-7, with 10 bases matching TRBD1. The CDR3 is 16 residues long. After removal of 4 bases from V and 2 bases from J, the junction contained 8 bases not matched to a gene. Germline loops: CDR1 SGHVS, CDR2 FQNEAQ. CDR3: CASSSSGTGETYEQYF. CDR3 nucleotides: TGTGCCAGCAGCTCCTCCGGGACAGGGGAGACCTACGAGCAGTACTTC.

The rearrangement uses TRBV4-1 and TRBJ2-5; possible D gene TRBD2, 5 bases. Germline assignment: CDR1 MGHRA and CDR2 YSYEKL. This CDR3 comprises 17 residues. V shed 4 bases and J shed 2 bases, with 20 bases lying between them. The CDR3 sequence is CASSPLGIWKGQETQYF. In nucleotides, the CDR3 is TGCGCCAGCAGCCCCCTCGGGATCTGGAAAGGACAAGAGACCCAGTACTTC.

The chain joins TRBV7-3 to TRBJ2-1; 16 bases match TRBD2. V shed 4 bases, J shed 9 bases, and the junction held 6 bases outside the gene matches. Looked up from germline, CDR1 is SGHTA and CDR2 is FQGTGA. CDR3 length: 16 amino acids. The CDR3 protein is CASSSGTSGRVGEQFF. CDR3 sequence (DNA): TGTGCCAGCAGCTCAGGGACTAGCGGGAGGGTTGGTGAGCAGTTCTTC.

This clone came up once. The chain recombines TRBV10-3 with TRBJ2-1, with 7 bases lining up with TRBD1. Trimming at V came to 6 bases and at J to 9 bases, leaving 8 bases not matched to a gene. Germline CDR1 and CDR2: ENHRY and SYGVKD. This CDR3 contains 13 residues. This CDR3 reads CAISKTGVGEQFF. In DNA form, the CDR3 reads TGTGCCATCAGCAAAACAGGGGTCGGTGAGCAGTTCTTC.

The rearrangement uses TRBV27 and TRBJ2-7, with 7 bases fitting TRBD1. This CDR3 has 14 residues. Germline V gene sequence: CDR1 MNHEY, CDR2 SMNVEV (reference sequence). Trimming removed 5 bases from V and 2 bases from J; junction bases left unmatched: 6. CDR3 DNA: TGTGCCAGCAGTGCCCGACAGGGAACCTACGAGCAGTACTTC. Translating gives CASSARQGTYEQYF.

Only a few counts were recorded for this clone. J is TRBJ2-4 and V is TRBV5-4; maybe TRBD1 (6 bases). Trimming pared 2 bases from V and 1 base from J, leaving 13 bases between. The V gene's germline CDR1 is SGHNT and CDR2 YYREEE (reference sequence). This CDR3 has 16 residues. Written as DNA, the CDR3 is TGTGCCAGCAGCTTTGGGGAAAGGGGGGCCAAAAACATTCAGTACTTC. Translated, it gives CASSFGERGAKNIQYF.